This TCR beta chain derives from a study of blood T cells in healthy people across ages. Overall study findings and caveats: Per million T cells, TCR beta diversity dropped about linearly as age rose. Changes in expanded clonotypes were possibly confounded, as the CMV status of donors was unknown.

Remarks on this clonotype: What it binds is unknown.

Isolation of PBMCs gave at least 6.5 million cells per sample. V was trimmed by 5 bases and J by 7 bases, leaving 23 bases between them. Germline V CDR1 and CDR2: DFQATT, SNEGSKA (reference sequence). The CDR3 consists of 15 residues. Combining a sample-barcoded 5' primer with a J-beta primer mix, a second PCR ran for about 7 to 12 cycles. TCRdb analysed the 5' RACE reads with MiXCR anew, one entry per CDR3 protein. The data contain more than 1.4 million distinct CDR3 sequences, around 42% of them singletons. This receptor was taken from a woman in her late teens or twenties in good health. The sample comprised blood. This chain links TRBV20-1 with TRBJ1-2; D is possibly TRBD1 (5 bases). The CDR3 sequence is CSAFLPGREAGGYTF. The CDR3, as DNA: TGCAGTGCTTTCCTACCAGGCAGGGAGGCGGGTGGCTACACCTTC.